A single T cell receptor beta chain is shown here with its context. This clone's antigen is unknown. No base quality values were provided; no much bigger clone lies one nucleotide off. Each donor gave one peripheral blood draw, approximately 100 mL on average, collected into heparinised tubes. A BD FACSAria II and a panel including CD45RO, CCR7, CD25, CD127, CD95 and CD27 were used to sort naive, central memory, regulatory and stem cell-like memory CD4+ T cells. Purity was above 98% for every sorted population. PBMCs were separated immediately by Lymphoprep density gradient centrifugation and were stained directly, without being cultured. Samples were stained and sorted in pairs, with one healthy donor and one patient per experiment, so that batch effects were minimized. The entire isolated RNA was reverse transcribed using the High Capacity cDNA Reverse Transcription Kit, and thus expressed TCRB transcripts were sequenced. Deep immunoSEQ sequencing was performed on naive, central memory and regulatory T cell samples, with an average of around 3.5 million total reads per sample. After sorted cells were lysed in RLT buffer, RNA was extracted with DNase-treated RNeasy Micro or Mini kits, with the choice depending on cell number. Each cell subset was processed on its own to prevent cross-contamination, while patient and healthy donor samples were processed together. TCRB sequences were amplified from cDNA with the immunoSEQ multiplex PCR, producing 87-bp fragments spanning the CDR3 region. Sequencing of the amplicons was done on the Illumina HiSeq platform. On the authors' methods: Synthetic template baselines were used to correct PCR bias computationally, reads within Hamming distance 2 were collapsed, and singletons that could not be merged were discarded. By aligning reads against IMGT, V, D and J genes, CDR3 length, and insertions or deletions at six rearrangement sites were assigned. Within each subset, clonotype counts were normalized to sorted cell number, after which true diversity and Gini coefficients were computed with the tcR R package. The overlap coefficient, calculated on TCRB nucleotide sequences, was used to measure repertoire sharing. Out-of-frame TCRB sequences from naive cells were analyzed to stand in for the pre-selection repertoire. Held by TCRdb, this immuneACCESS table contains in-frame sequences only and omits some clones. Under half of the omission traces to an unresolved V gene where checked; the cause of the rest is unknown. V and J calls and clone size are given by that table; D and trimming were obtained from the DNA. A total of around 600,000 clones appear in this sample, around 12% of them only once. Together, the top ten hold 0.09% to 0.15% of the sample.

This entry belongs to a study of beta chain features in type 1 diabetes (dated 2018 in TCRdb). Notes on the research overall: Mean age, gender distribution, total cell number and subset yield were not different between patients and healthy donors. Whereas all 30 or so donors provided naive and central memory subsets, regulatory and stem cell-like memory subsets were isolated from just 8 patients and about 8 healthy donors. The study compared the TCRB repertoires of sorted circulating CD4+ T cell subsets in recently diagnosed type 1 diabetes patients with those in matched healthy donors. Across all samples, some 110,000,000 sorted cells were examined, and cell number per subset correlated strongly with RNA yield.

From the cysteine up to the phenylalanine, the CDR3 has a length of 15 residues. The entry retains the CDR3 DNA only, 45 bases that are in frame from base 1. The germline V gene sets CDR1 to SNHLY and CDR2 to FYNNEI. The trim is 6 bases for V and 2 bases for J, with a gap of 13 bases between the germline ends. What the authors observed across the whole study: Shorter templates might be favored by PCR, yet because patient and control samples were amplified and corrected together, any such skew would affect both groups equally. Because cDNA rather than genomic DNA was sequenced, highly expressing activated cells could have been over-represented, although no difference in activation and CD3 levels was found between groups. At VDJ recombination sites, patients with type 1 diabetes made fewer insertions and deleted more nucleotides, a pattern implying thymic rearrangement abnormalities. Type 1 diabetes patients showed a moderate but significant shortening of TCRB CDR3 length in all four CD4+ subsets. HLA sub-analyses involved small numbers of individuals, so any influence of HLA type on TCRB rearrangement remained unresolved. Naive, central memory and regulatory TCRB repertoires appeared more similar among patients than among healthy donors.

The rearranged chain carries TRBV2 and TRBJ2-2; tentative D gene TRBD1, with 6 bases matching. The sample consisted of naive CD4+ T cells from blood. The sample's cell subset or site label is to be understood as: true naive CD4+ T cells. This TCR was sampled from a man under 40 with type 1 diabetes. The DNA reads TGTGCCAGCAGGGGGGCCGGATTTAACACCGGGGAGCTGTTTTTT. It translates to CASRGAGFNTGELFF.